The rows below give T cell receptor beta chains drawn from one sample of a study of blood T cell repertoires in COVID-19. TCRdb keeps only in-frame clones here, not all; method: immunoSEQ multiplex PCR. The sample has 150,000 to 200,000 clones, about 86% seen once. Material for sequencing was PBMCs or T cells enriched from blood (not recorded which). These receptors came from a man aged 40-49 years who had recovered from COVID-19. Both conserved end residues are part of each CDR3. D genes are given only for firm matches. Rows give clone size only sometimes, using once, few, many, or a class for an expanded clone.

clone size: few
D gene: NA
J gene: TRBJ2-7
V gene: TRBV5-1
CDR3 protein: CASSLILGVYEQYF
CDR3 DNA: TGCGCCAGCAGCTTGATTCTCGGGGTCTACGAGCAGTACTTC

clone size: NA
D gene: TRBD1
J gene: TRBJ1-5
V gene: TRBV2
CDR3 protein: CASSDRTGGDQPQHF
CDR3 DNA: TGTGCCAGCAGTGATAGGACAGGGGGCGATCAGCCCCAGCATTTT

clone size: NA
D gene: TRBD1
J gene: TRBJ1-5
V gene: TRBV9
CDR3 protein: CASSPGTGALNQPQHF
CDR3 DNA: TGTGCCAGCAGCCCCGGGACAGGGGCGCTAAATCAGCCCCAGCATTTT

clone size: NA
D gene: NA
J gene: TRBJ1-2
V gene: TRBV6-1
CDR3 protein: CASSDSYGYTF
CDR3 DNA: TGTGCCAGCAGTGACAGCTATGGCTACACCTTC

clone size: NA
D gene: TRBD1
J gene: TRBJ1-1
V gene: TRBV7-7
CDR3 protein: CASSADRDTEAFF
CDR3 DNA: TGTGCCAGCAGCGCGGACAGGGACACTGAAGCTTTCTTT

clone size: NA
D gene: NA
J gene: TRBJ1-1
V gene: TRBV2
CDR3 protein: CASRGQGLYRAFF
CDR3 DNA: TGTGCCAGCAGGGGCCAGGGACTCTACAGAGCTTTCTTT

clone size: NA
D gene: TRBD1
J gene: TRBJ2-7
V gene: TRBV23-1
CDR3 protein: CASSWETGSSSYEQYF
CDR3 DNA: TGCGCCAGCAGTTGGGAGACAGGGAGCAGCTCCTACGAGCAGTACTTC

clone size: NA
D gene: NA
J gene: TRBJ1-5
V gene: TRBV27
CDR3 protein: CASSLYAPRQVPTSNQPQHF
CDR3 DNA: TGTGCCAGCAGTTTGTATGCCCCGAGACAGGTACCTACTAGCAATCAGCCCCAGCATTTT

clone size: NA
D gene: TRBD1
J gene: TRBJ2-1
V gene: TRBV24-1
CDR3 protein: CATSDRGQGPKHNEQFF
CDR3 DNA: TGTGCCACCAGTGACCGTGGACAGGGTCCAAAGCACAATGAGCAGTTCTTC

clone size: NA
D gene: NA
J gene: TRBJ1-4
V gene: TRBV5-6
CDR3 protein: CASSLPGNEKLFF
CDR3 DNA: TGTGCCAGCAGCTTGCCGGGGAATGAAAAACTGTTTTTT

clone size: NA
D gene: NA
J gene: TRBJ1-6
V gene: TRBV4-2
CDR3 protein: CASSQDLAGPGNSPLHF
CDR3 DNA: TGTGCCAGCAGCCAAGATTTAGCAGGGCCAGGGAATTCACCCCTCCACTTT

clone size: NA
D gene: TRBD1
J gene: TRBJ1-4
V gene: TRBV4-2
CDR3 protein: CASSQDYGQGNEKLFF
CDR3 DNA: TGTGCCAGCAGCCAAGATTACGGACAGGGTAATGAAAAACTGTTTTTT

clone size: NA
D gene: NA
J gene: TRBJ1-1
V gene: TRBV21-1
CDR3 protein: CASGGGLNTEAFF
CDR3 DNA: TGTGCCAGCGGGGGGGGCCTGAACACTGAAGCTTTCTTT

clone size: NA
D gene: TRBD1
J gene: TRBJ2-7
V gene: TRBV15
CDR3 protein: CATSTPGQGVNEQYF
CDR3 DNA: TGTGCCACCAGCACCCCGGGACAGGGTGTTAACGAGCAGTACTTC

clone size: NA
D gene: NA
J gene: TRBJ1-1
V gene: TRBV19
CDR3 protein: CASSIQGGTEAFF
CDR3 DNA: TGTGCCAGTAGTATTCAGGGCGGCACTGAAGCTTTCTTT

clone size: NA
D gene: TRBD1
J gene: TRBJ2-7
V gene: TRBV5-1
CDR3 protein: CASSLDRAYYEQYF
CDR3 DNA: TGCGCCAGCAGCTTAGACAGGGCATACTACGAGCAGTACTTC

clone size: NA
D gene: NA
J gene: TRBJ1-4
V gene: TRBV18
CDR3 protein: CASSPPGAVPATNEKLFF
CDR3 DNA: TGTGCCAGCTCACCACCGGGGGCAGTACCTGCAACTAATGAAAAACTGTTTTTT

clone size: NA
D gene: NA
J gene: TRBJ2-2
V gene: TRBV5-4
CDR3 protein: CASSLDSRKLFF
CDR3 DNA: TGTGCCAGCAGCTTGGACAGCCGGAAGCTGTTTTTT

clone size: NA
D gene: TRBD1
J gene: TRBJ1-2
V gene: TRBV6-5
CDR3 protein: CASSRDRIAYGYTF
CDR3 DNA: TGTGCCAGCAGCCGGGACAGAATAGCATATGGCTACACCTTC

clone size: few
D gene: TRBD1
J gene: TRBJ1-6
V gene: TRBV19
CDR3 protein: CASSRTGTDNSPLHF
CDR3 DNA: TGTGCCAGTAGTCGCACCGGGACAGATAATTCACCCCTCCACTTT

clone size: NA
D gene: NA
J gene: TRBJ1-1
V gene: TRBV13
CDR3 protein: CASIISTGSEAFF
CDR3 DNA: TGTGCCAGCATCATCTCCACAGGGTCTGAAGCTTTCTTT

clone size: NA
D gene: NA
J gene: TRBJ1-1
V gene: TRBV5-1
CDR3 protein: CASRGGPNTEAFF
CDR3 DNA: TGCGCCAGCAGAGGGGGACCGAACACTGAAGCTTTCTTT

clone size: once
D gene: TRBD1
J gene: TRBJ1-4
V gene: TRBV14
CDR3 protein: CASSQDRVNEKLFF
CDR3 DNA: TGTGCCAGCAGCCAGGACAGGGTTAATGAAAAACTGTTTTTT

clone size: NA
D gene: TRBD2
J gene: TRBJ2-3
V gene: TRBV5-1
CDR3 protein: CASSLESGGPSDTQYF
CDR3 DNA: TGCGCCAGCAGCTTGGAAAGCGGGGGGCCATCAGATACGCAGTATTTT

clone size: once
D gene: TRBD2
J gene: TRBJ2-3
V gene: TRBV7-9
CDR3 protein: CASSLVGGGDTDTQYF
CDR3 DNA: TGTGCCAGCAGCTTAGTTGGCGGGGGGGACACAGATACGCAGTATTTT

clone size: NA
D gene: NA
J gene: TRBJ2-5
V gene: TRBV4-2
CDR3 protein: CASSPTNTKLQETQYF
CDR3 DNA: TGTGCCAGCAGCCCCACCAACACTAAACTCCAAGAGACCCAGTACTTC

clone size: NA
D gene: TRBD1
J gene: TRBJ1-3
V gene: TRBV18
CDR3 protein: CASSPGQGAGGNTIYF
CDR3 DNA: TGTGCCAGCTCACCGGGACAGGGGGCTGGTGGAAACACCATATATTTT

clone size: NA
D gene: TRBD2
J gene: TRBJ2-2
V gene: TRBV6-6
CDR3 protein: CASSSSGGDTGELFF
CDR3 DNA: TGTGCCAGCAGTTCAAGCGGGGGGGACACCGGGGAGCTGTTTTTT

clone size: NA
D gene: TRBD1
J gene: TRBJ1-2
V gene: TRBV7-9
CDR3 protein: CASSLALMRDREYGYTF
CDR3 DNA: TGTGCCAGCAGCTTAGCGCTTATGCGGGACAGGGAGTATGGCTACACCTTC

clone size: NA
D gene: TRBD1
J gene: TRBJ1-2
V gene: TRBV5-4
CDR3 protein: CASSQTGSGYTF
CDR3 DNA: TGTGCCAGCAGCCAGACAGGGTCCGGCTACACCTTC

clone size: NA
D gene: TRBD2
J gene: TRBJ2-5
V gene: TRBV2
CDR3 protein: CASQTLAGGRGETQYF
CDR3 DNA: TGTGCCAGCCAGACACTAGCGGGGGGCCGGGGAGAGACCCAGTACTTC

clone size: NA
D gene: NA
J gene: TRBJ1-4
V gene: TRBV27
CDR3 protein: CASSPRRGNEKLFF
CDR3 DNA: TGTGCCAGCAGCCCACGACGGGGGAATGAAAAACTGTTTTTT

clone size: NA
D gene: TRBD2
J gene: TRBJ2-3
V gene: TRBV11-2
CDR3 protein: CASSLGLAGVTDTQYF
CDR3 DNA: TGTGCCAGCAGCTTAGGGCTAGCGGGGGTAACAGATACGCAGTATTTT

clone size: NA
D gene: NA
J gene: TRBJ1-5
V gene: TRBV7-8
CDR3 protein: CASSLGGALRPQHF
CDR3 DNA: TGTGCCAGCAGCCTCGGAGGGGCCCTCCGGCCCCAGCATTTT

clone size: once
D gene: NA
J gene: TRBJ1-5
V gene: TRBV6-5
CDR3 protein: CASSRQGNQPQHF
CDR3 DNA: TGTGCCAGCAGCCGACAGGGCAATCAGCCCCAGCATTTT

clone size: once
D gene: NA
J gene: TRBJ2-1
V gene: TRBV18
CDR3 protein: CASSRAGAEWEQFF
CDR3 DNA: TGTGCCAGCTCACGAGCAGGGGCGGAATGGGAGCAGTTCTTC

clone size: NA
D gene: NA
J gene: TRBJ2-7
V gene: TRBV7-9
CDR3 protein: CASSLAKQGHLF
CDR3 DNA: TGTGCCAGCAGCTTAGCGAAGCAGGGACACCTCTTC

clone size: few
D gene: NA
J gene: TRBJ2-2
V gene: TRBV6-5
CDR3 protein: CAASALGNTGELFF
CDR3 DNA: TGTGCCGCTTCAGCGTTAGGCAACACCGGGGAGCTGTTTTTT

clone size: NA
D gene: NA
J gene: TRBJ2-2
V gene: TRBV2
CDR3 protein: CASSGTENTGELFF
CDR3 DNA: TGTGCCAGCAGTGGGACAGAGAACACCGGGGAGCTGTTTTTT

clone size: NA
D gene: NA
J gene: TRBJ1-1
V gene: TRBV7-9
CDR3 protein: CASSLGHELTEAFF
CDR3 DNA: TGTGCCAGCAGCCTGGGACATGAACTCACTGAAGCTTTCTTT

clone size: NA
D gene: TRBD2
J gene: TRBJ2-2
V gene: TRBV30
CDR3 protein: CAWKPGLGAGELFF
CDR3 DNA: TGTGCCTGGAAACCGGGACTAGGAGCCGGGGAGCTGTTTTTT

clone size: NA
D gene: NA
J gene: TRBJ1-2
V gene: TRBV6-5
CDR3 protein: CASSPQRGYGYTF
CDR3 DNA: TGTGCCAGCAGTCCCCAGAGGGGGTATGGCTACACCTTC

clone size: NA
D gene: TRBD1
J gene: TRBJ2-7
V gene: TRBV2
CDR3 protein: CASRTPGTASYEQYF
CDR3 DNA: TGTGCCAGCAGAACCCCCGGGACAGCCTCCTACGAGCAGTACTTC

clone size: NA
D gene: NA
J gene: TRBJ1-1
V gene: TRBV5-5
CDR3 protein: CASSLLRDTEAFF
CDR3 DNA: TGTGCCAGCAGCTTGCTCAGGGACACTGAAGCTTTCTTT

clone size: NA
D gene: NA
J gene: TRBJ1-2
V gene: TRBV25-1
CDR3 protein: CASSDPGPANYGYTF
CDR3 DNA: TGTGCCAGCAGTGACCCAGGGCCAGCTAACTATGGCTACACCTTC

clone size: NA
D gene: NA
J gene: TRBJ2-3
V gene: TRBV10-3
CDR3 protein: CAISESIRDTQYF
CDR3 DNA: TGTGCCATCAGTGAGTCTATTCGGGATACGCAGTATTTT

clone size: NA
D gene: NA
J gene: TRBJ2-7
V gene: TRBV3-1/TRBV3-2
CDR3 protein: CASSQEEWGRNTYEQYF
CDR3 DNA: TGTGCCAGCAGCCAAGAGGAATGGGGGCGAAATACCTACGAGCAGTACTTC

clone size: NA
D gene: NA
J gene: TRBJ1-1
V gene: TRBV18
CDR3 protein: CASSPLMRNTEAFF
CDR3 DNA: TGTGCCAGCTCACCATTAATGAGGAACACTGAAGCTTTCTTT

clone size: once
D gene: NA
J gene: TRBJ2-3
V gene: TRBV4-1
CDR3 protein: CASSQVEADTQYF
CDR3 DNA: TGCGCCAGCAGCCAAGTGGAGGCAGATACGCAGTATTTT

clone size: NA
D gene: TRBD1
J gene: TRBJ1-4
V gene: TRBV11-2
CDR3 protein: CASTYEGRGLGEKLFF
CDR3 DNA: TGTGCCAGCACCTACGAAGGCAGGGGGCTCGGGGAAAAACTGTTTTTT

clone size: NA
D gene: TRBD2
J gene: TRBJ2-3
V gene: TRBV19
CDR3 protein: CASSLRGVTDTQYF
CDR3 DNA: TGTGCCAGTAGTCTGCGGGGGGTCACAGATACGCAGTATTTT

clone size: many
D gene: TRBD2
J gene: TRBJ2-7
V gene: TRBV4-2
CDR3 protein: CASSQETSGAYEQYF
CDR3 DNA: TGTGCCAGCAGCCAAGAGACTAGCGGCGCCTACGAGCAGTACTTC

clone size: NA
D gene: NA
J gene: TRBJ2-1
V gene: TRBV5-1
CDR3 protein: CASSLTSPWDEQFF
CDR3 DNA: TGCGCCAGCAGCTTGACTAGTCCCTGGGATGAGCAGTTCTTC